The sequence of this T cell receptor (beta chain) was determined in a study of response to subunit inactivated influenza vaccine. Study observations and caveats: The authors proposed limited new T cell recruitment per seasonal influenza vaccination.

V lost 7 bases, J lost 1 base, and 7 bases lay in between. Germline V gene data show CDR1 as MDHEN and CDR2 as SYDVKM. This CDR3 has 12 residues. Each CDR3 protein gets one entry after TCRdb re-called the RT-PCR reads with MiXCR. The sample holds 450,000 to 500,000 distinct CDR3 sequences; around 9.9% are singletons and the top ten take 10% to 15%. On this clonotype itself: The target antigen is unknown.

This sample comprised PBMCs from blood, obtained 40 to 50 days after vaccination. The chain has TRBV28 and TRBJ2-5; D gene uncertain. The TCR was taken from a man between 50 and 59 years old who received an inactivated influenza vaccine. The CDR3 sequence: CASNQAQETQYF. The DNA of the CDR3 is TGTGCCAGCAACCAGGCCCAAGAGACCCAGTACTTC.